This TCR beta chain was found in a study of T cell changes during pregnancy in multiple sclerosis (dated by TCRdb to about 2019). In the study overall: The study looked at changes in the T cell repertoire across pregnancy in women with multiple sclerosis.

For this clone: The antigen it binds to is not known. It has no much larger one-base neighbor in the sample; base qualities were not kept.

The library was obtained by the immunoSEQ multiplex PCR assay. This is the immuneACCESS table as TCRdb keeps it, with only in-frame sequences that have V and J called. A part of the clones is gone; compared with another copy, unresolved V genes explain less than half, and the rest is unexplained. The sample contains about 120,000 clones, approximately 93% of them found a single time. The ten largest make up 6.2% of the sample. V and J lose 0 bases and 7 bases, and a span of 22 bases separates them. There are 17 amino acids in the CDR3, from cysteine to phenylalanine inclusive. This entry keeps only the CDR3 DNA: 51 bases, framed from base 1. CDR1 and CDR2 were assigned from the germline V gene as SGDLS and YYNGEE.

The sequence came from a female donor with multiple sclerosis, enrolled in a pregnancy study. The starting material was peripheral blood, obtained before pregnancy. This sequence uses TRBV9 and TRBJ1-2; a tentative D match to TRBD1 spans 5 bases. At the DNA level, the sequence is TGTGCCAGCAGCGTAGGGCAGGGCCCTCTCCTGCTGAGTGGCTACACCTTC. Its protein reads: CASSVGQGPLLLSGYTF.